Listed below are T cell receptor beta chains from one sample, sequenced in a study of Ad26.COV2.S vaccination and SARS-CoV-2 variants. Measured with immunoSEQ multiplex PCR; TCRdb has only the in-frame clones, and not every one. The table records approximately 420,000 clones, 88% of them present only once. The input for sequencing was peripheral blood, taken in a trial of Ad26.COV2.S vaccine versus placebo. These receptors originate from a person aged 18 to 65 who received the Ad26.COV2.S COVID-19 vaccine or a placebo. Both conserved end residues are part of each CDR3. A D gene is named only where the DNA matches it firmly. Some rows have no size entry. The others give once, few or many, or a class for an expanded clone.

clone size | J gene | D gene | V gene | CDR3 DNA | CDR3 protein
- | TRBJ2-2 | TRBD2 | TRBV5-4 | TGTGCCAGCAGCTTGGCCGGTAGCGGGTGGAACACCGGGGAGCTGTTTTTT | CASSLAGSGWNTGELFF
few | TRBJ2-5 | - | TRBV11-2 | TGTGCCAGCAGCTTAATGGGTGAACAGGAAGAGACCCAGTACTTC | CASSLMGEQEETQYF
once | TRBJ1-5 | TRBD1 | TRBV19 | TGTGCCAGTAGTATTGGGGACAGGGGGTTCCAGCCCCAGCATTTT | CASSIGDRGFQPQHF
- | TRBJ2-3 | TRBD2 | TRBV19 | TGTGCCAGTAGTATCGGGGGGTATACTACAGATACGCAGTATTTT | CASSIGGYTTDTQYF
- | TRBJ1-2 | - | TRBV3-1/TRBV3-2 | TGTGCCAGCAGCCAAGAGTTAACCCTCTACTATGGCTACACCTTC | CASSQELTLYYGYTF
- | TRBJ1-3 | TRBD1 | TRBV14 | TGTGCCAGCAGCCAAGTAAAGGGGGCGAGTGGAAACACCATATATTTT | CASSQVKGASGNTIYF
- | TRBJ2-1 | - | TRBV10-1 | TGCGCCAGCAGTGAGTACACAGAACACAGGTTGAATGAGCAGTTCTTC | CASSEYTEHRLNEQFF
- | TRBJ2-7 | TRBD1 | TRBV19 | TGTGCCAGTAGTCCCCGGGACAGTCTAAACGAGCAGTACTTC | CASSPRDSLNEQYF
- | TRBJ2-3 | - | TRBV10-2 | TGCGCCAGCAGAGCAGGGCTTATTTACACAGATACGCAGTATTTT | CASRAGLIYTDTQYF
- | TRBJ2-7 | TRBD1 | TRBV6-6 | TGTGCCAGCAGCCCGGACAGGGGGAACGGGTACGAGCAGTACTTC | CASSPDRGNGYEQYF
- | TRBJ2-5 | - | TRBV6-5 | TGTGCCAGCAGTTACCGACGACTTGCTGTTGAGACCCAGTACTTC | CASSYRRLAVETQYF
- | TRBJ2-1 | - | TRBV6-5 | TGTGCCAGCAGTTACGGTGCCAGCAGCTCCTACAATGAGCAGTTCTTC | CASSYGASSSYNEQFF
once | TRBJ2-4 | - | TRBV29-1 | TGCAGCGGGGACGGCGTTACTCTCAAAAACATTCAGTACTTC | CSGDGVTLKNIQYF
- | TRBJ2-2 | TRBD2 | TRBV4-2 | TGTGCCAGCAGCCTCGCGGGCGGACTAGAGGGCGGGGAGCTGTTTTTT | CASSLAGGLEGGELFF
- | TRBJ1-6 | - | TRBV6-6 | TGTGCCACCAACCAAAGGGAATATAATTCACCCCTCCACTTT | CATNQREYNSPLHF
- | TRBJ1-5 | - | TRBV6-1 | TGTGCCAGCAGTGAATGGGGGTTCTGGCAGCCCCAGCATTTT | CASSEWGFWQPQHF
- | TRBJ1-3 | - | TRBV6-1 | TGTGCCAGCAGTGAGTCCCCGTCGGTACACACCATATATTTT | CASSESPSVHTIYF
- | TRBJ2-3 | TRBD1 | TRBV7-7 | TGTGACCCCCGGCGGACAGGGAATAGCACAGATACGCAGTATTTT | CDPRRTGNSTDTQYF
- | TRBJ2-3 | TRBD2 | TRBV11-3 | TGTGCCAGCAGCCCTGGGACTAGCGGGAGGATAGATACGCAGTATTTT | CASSPGTSGRIDTQYF
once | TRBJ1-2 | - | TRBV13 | TGTGCCAGCAGCTTAGTCGCCAGGTCGAGCTATGGCTACACCTTC | CASSLVARSSYGYTF